A selection of T cell receptor beta chains follows, all from one sample in a study of T cell responses to AZD1222 COVID-19 vaccine. Sequencing was performed with immunoSEQ multiplex PCR; in TCRdb, only in-frame clones are kept and a portion is missing. The sample holds around 160,000 clones, approximately 78% seen once. This specimen was peripheral blood, taken on day 0 of MenACWY control vaccination. These receptors all stem from an adult in good health. The CDR3 runs from the conserved cysteine through the conserved F or W. Size is stated for part of the rows, as once, few or many counts, or as a class when the clone is expanded.

v_call,j_call,clone_size,cdr3_aa
TRBV6-2/TRBV6-3,TRBJ2-7,-,CASSSLGSNDYEQYF
TRBV7-9,TRBJ1-4,few,CASSYPFGEPNEKLFF
TRBV12-3/TRBV12-4,TRBJ2-7,-,CASGRQGYEQYF
TRBV4-2,TRBJ2-2,-,CASSPAERANTGELFF
TRBV20-1,TRBJ1-5,-,CSASRGQGYRQPQHF
TRBV5-1,TRBJ2-3,-,CASRQRPSTDTQYF
TRBV9,TRBJ1-4,-,CASSSRTGLNEKLFF
TRBV27,TRBJ1-2,-,CASSLARGLASGYTF
TRBV7-9,TRBJ2-3,-,CASSFRGSTDTQYF
TRBV6-5,TRBJ2-1,-,CAAGTIEQFF
TRBV5-1,TRBJ2-2,-,CASSSGQGLNTGELFF
TRBV19,TRBJ1-5,-,CASSMGNQPQHF
TRBV2,TRBJ1-1,-,CASSEAERGAFF
TRBV2,TRBJ2-2,-,CASRDPSRGGSARELFF
TRBV27,TRBJ2-7,-,CASSFSVGYEQYF
TRBV19,TRBJ1-6,-,CASSIVSGHLNSPLHF
TRBV15,TRBJ1-5,-,CATSNQGYSNQPQHF
TRBV5-6,TRBJ1-6,-,CASSLDPGRDSPLHF
TRBV5-1,TRBJ1-1,-,CASSHDRGTEAFF
TRBV16,TRBJ1-2,-,CASSQSVPGDYGYTF
TRBV18,TRBJ2-2,-,CASSPDPGGNTGELFF
TRBV29-1,TRBJ2-1,once,CSGRKVAGGSSYNEQFF
TRBV28,TRBJ1-4,-,CASRGGDRGGEKLFF
TRBV3-1/TRBV3-2,TRBJ1-2,-,CASSQAEYGYTF
TRBV28,TRBJ1-2,-,CATTYRDRHNYGYTF
TRBV4-1,TRBJ1-2,-,CASSQVGRDYYGYTF
TRBV6-5,TRBJ1-5,-,CASSPHQRGEPQHF
TRBV7-2,TRBJ1-6,-,CASSLAEISPLHF
TRBV3-1/TRBV3-2,TRBJ2-1,-,CASSPWTSGGHNEQFF
TRBV11-3,TRBJ2-2,-,CASSLGRTGGVRTGELFF
TRBV21-1,TRBJ1-5,-,CASSKHRVGNQPQHF
TRBV30,TRBJ2-1,-,CAWSGLAGGRQFF
TRBV6-1,TRBJ1-1,many,CASSESPLGGTEAFF
TRBV2,TRBJ1-3,-,CASSGRTGRPSPGNTIYF
TRBV5-1,TRBJ1-6,-,CASSLNSGQLNSPLHF
TRBV6-5,TRBJ2-1,-,CASTDTSEKQFF
TRBV6-5,TRBJ1-1,-,CASSYFRMNTEAFF
TRBV2,TRBJ2-1,-,CAAKRGRENEQFF
TRBV7-9,TRBJ2-5,once,CASSLAQETQYF
TRBV10-3,TRBJ1-5,-,CAISKSVEQPQHF
TRBV11-2,TRBJ2-1,-,CASSHRVRNEQFF
TRBV3-1/TRBV3-2,TRBJ2-2,-,CASSQVRLGELFF
TRBV18,TRBJ1-5,-,CASSPYDSNQPQHF
TRBV6-5,TRBJ1-2,-,CASSTNRDRVLGYTF
TRBV5-5,TRBJ2-2,few,CASSLNARMNTGELFF
TRBV18,TRBJ2-5,-,CASSPPQDPNQETQYF
TRBV7-2,TRBJ2-3,-,CASSFTGGFGPDTQYF
TRBV24-1,TRBJ2-1,-,CATSAAGRFNEQFF
TRBV7-9,TRBJ1-2,-,CASSKSPRGLGYTF
TRBV2,TRBJ1-6,-,CASSEGIAYSPLHF
TRBV19,TRBJ1-5,-,CASSIVNQPQHF
TRBV12-3/TRBV12-4,TRBJ1-5,-,CASSFRGNQPQHF